This TCR beta chain was sequenced in a study of cytomegalovirus exposure and HLA in healthy donors (dated by TCRdb to between 2016 and 2019). The study in broad terms: An earlier analysis of roughly 500 of the donors reported about 260 Gb of sequence data and 95 million to 120 million unique TCR beta sequences obtained from approximately 180 million T cells. Using immunosequencing, the study profiled T cell repertoires from roughly 650 subjects and related those repertoires to cytomegalovirus serostatus. Roughly 5 DR-DQ haplotypes were handled as single units for association and clustering, since linkage in the cohort was strong. The later analysis used no new phenotypic data to find candidate immune exposures, relying instead on TCR beta sequences and their occurrence across donors. Typing coverage varied by locus: roughly 629-640 donors for A, B, C, DRB1 and DQB1; approximately 500 for DQA1; approximately 570 for DPA1; under 490 for DPB1. The study aimed to test whether cataloging public T cell receptors could reveal signatures of past pathogen exposure. Among 300 to 500 genotyped donors of the cohort, an average of roughly 230,000 unique TCR beta nucleotide sequences was sequenced per donor, of which roughly 18% were non-productive. Class I and class II HLA loci were covered by the typing at four-digit resolution. In an earlier analysis of roughly 580 of the donors, high-throughput TCR beta sequencing was used to judge whether each TCR beta V gene segment behaved as functional or pseudogenic. Roughly 300 gigabases of sequencing data and roughly 90 million unique TCR sequences were included in an early release covering 550 to 650 HLA-typed donors. Of the 350 to 400 genotyped donors, over 65% fell in the genetic ancestry cluster associated with self-reported Caucasian donors. Every repertoire in the discovery cohort had been generated on one and the same sequencing platform. A later genetic analysis took genome-wide SNP genotypes for about 55% of the 666 donors and used that subset as a discovery cohort. To predict cytomegalovirus infection status, the study brought together high-throughput TCR immunosequencing, statistical association of individual TCRs with disease status, and machine learning. In a later analysis, previously published TCR beta repertoires from 550 to 700 donors were re-analyzed and high-resolution HLA genotyping was added so that TCR occurrence patterns could be studied. Donor age, sex, ethnicity and CMV serostatus were compiled together with the repertoire data. A separate validation cohort of about 110 different subjects was used in addition to the approximately 670-subject first cohort. Results and caveats for the whole study, not just this receptor: Because the 87-base-pair reads could not distinguish some IMGT-functional V segments, including TRBV6-2 and TRBV6-3, those segments were excluded. Because counts were too low, seventeen rarely observed V segments, including chromosome 9 orphons, were excluded from the earlier analysis of roughly 580 of the donors. Correlated functional status among segregating V segments might be attributable to linkage disequilibrium, but an unknown experimental factor could not be ruled out. At a false discovery rate of 0.05, a later analysis linked fewer than 20,000 TCR beta sequences to specific HLA alleles. In an earlier analysis of about 600 of the donors, most TCR beta V segments appeared in productive rearrangements about 87% or about 30% of the time, broadly matching IMGT annotations. Most TCR sequences were seen in very few donors, while some public TCRs were found in many individuals. A group of highly shared sequence variants was considered likely to be a technical artifact of the sequencing pipeline. Because some donors lacked HLA typing at each locus, the association tests relied only on the typed subset. According to the authors, the approach could potentially be generalized to other disease states and immunological phenotypes. In a later genetic analysis, a missense DCLRE1C variant was associated with V-gene and J-gene trimming of TCR beta chains, and the association was replicated in an independent cohort. According to a later analysis, TCR association rates differed among HLA loci, with DRB1 alleles showing the most associated TCRs and HLA-C alleles showing the fewest. Strong co-occurrence of HLA alleles, especially DR and DQ, made assigning TCR associations to individual alleles difficult. In this cohort, only TCR beta chains were sequenced, and detectable features were limited by the absence of alpha or paired-chain data. A further reported finding was that TCR beta sequences accurately predicted the HLA-A and HLA-B alleles for most subjects in the first cohort. Cytomegalovirus status was reported to be diagnosed by the classifier with high specificity and sensitivity in both the original and validation cohorts. Compared with the roughly 600-donor mean, donors in an Asian-associated ancestry cluster had fewer N-insertions in productive TCRs, according to a later genetic analysis. A later analysis reported that several top co-occurrence clusters appeared linked to parvovirus B19, influenza, CMV and Epstein-Barr virus. Immune exposure information for the cohort was limited to CMV serostatus. Most CMV-associated TCR beta chains appeared to be HLA-restricted in a later analysis, and the HLA associations seemed to be driven largely by CMV exposure. A total of 150 or so TCR beta chains were listed by the study as associated with cytomegalovirus. The presence/absence analyses assumed that sequencing depth was roughly uniform across donors, and that assumption may not be true. A few of the identified cytomegalovirus-associated TCR beta chains were confirmed in vitro to be specific for cytomegalovirus antigens. In a later analysis, HLA-associated TCR beta chains were found to be more clonally expanded and to have lower generation probabilities than equally common non-associated chains.

The cohort comprised some 680 healthy bone marrow donors. At the time of sampling, all cohort members were nominally healthy, though unrecorded immune exposures were likely present. The donor was CMV seronegative and was included in the group of hundreds of seronegative cohort members. A peripheral blood sample was provided by each donor, and peripheral blood mononuclear cells were used for TCR beta sequencing. Genomic DNA was extracted from the blood cell samples with the Qiagen DNeasy Blood Extraction Kit. CDR1 MGHDK and CDR2 SYGVNS were looked up in the germline V gene. The CDR3 holds 16 amino acids from the cysteine to the phenylalanine. Only the CDR3 DNA stays, 48 bases, in frame from base 1. V trim: 3 bases; J trim: 2 bases; unmatched bases: 9. Worth noting for this clone: What this receptor recognizes is not known. No clone much larger than this one lies a single base away; base qualities are absent.

Libraries came from the immunoSEQ multiplex PCR assay. The multiplex PCR relied on a mix of 60 forward primers for TCR Vbeta segments and 13 reverse primers for TCR Jbeta segments. A multiplex PCR assay on genomic DNA amplified the CDR3 region of rearranged TCR beta genes. Amplified TCR beta libraries were sequenced as 87-base-pair reads on the Illumina HiSeq System. In the paper's pipeline: Across the 500 to 750 repertoires, a later analysis counted tens of millions of unique TCR beta chains, roughly 11 million of which were shared by at least two donors. Raw reads were error-corrected and collapsed into unique sequences with a nearest-neighbor algorithm that merged closely related sequences to remove PCR and sequencing errors. CDR3 sequences were aligned to IMGT reference sequences to assign V, D and J gene segments. For a sequence to be retained, at least a six-nucleotide match to both a V gene segment and a J gene segment was required. Rearrangements were classified as productive when the CDR3 lacked stop codons and remained in frame with V and J, and all other rearrangements were classified as non-productive. Following IMGT convention, CDR3 was defined as the stretch from the second conserved V-encoded cysteine to the conserved J-encoded phenylalanine. In an earlier analysis of more than 550 of the donors, sequences lacking an unambiguous match to a single V gene segment were excluded. An earlier analysis of a few hundred of the donors called V segments functional above 56.7% productive rearrangements and segregating when the between-donor standard deviation exceeded 5%. A statistical classification framework was built to diagnose cytomegalovirus status from the catalog of TCR beta chain sequences. V and J gene assignment, in a later analysis, came from comparing TCR nucleotide sequences with IMGT/GENE-DB human TR gene sequences. In a later analysis, CDR3 sequences and most-parsimonious VDJ recombination scenarios were assigned using the TCRdist pipeline. In a later analysis, every TCR beta chain was defined by the combination of its CDR3 amino acid sequence and its V-gene family, and reads without a unique V-gene family were dropped. In a later analysis, 450 to 600 highly shared, low-generation-probability nucleotide sequences were removed to address suspected cross-contamination and a sequencing artifact. For each public chain, a later analysis derived a clonal expansion index from normalized ranks of inferred template counts within each repertoire. Generation probabilities in a later analysis came from a VDJ recombination model fitted to out-of-frame rearrangements, and those results were checked against IGoR. Hypergeometric tests were used in a later analysis to score TCR-TCR, TCR-HLA and TCR-CMV co-occurrence, with a repertoire-size bias correction applied to the TCR pairs. A later analysis estimated false discovery rates by permuting HLA or CMV assignments 20 times. In a later analysis, co-occurring TCRs were grouped with DBSCAN, and TCRdist sequence similarity was added when clustering was performed within HLA-allele-positive subsets. For co-occurrence clustering, repertoires with fewer than 30,000 or more than 120,000 public chains were excluded, along with several repertoires with anomalous nucleotide sharing. Entries here come from immuneACCESS through TCRdb and include only in-frame sequences with V and J called. Some clones fail to appear in such tables; in the studies checked, an unresolved V gene covers under half of the shortfall, and the cause of the remainder is unknown. V and J calls and clone size are those listed in that table; D and trimming were worked out from the DNA. In all, the sample holds roughly 67,000 clones, and around 80% of those were seen once. 9.7% of the sample belongs to the ten largest clones.

The receptor chain draws on TRBV25-1 and TRBJ1-1; the central 7 bases match TRBD1. This clonotype originated in a middle-aged man in good health and CMV-seronegative. The sample was PBMCs. The DNA sequence is as follows: TGTGCCAGCAGTGATGAGGGCAAAGGGGGCAACACTGAAGCTTTCTTT. This yields the protein CASSDEGKGGNTEAFF.